Listed here is a single T cell receptor beta chain. No antigen is known for it. The CDR3 length is 16 residues. Per germline, CDR1 SGDLS and CDR2 YYNGEE. The V and J ends lost 0 bases and 4 bases respectively, with 15 bases between them. All participating donors were Caucasian adults from Nashville, Tennessee. Per the study methods: In the immunoSEQ data, sequences were junction-only and lacked quality scores, so filtering differed. Assay used: immunoSEQ multiplex PCR; TCRdb lists only in-frame clones, some missing. That table supplies the V and J calls and clone size; D and trimming were determined from the DNA. The table lists about 330,000 clones, around 72% of them singletons. This specimen comes from a study of shared clonotypes between healthy human individuals. Whole-study context: Aged 18 to 49, the donors were a couple of women and three men. Regarding the study as a whole: Donors were few, which limited the genetic and exposure-history diversity represented.

The source material was memory CD4+ T cells sorted from blood. Indicated subset: CD45RA-negative fraction. This chain joins TRBV9 and TRBJ2-3, with TRBD2 as a possible D gene (6 bases). The sequence was obtained from a man aged 25-45 years in good health. This chain's CDR3 is CASSVASGLSADTQYF. The DNA of the CDR3 is TGTGCCAGCAGCGTAGCCAGCGGGTTAAGCGCAGATACGCAGTATTTT.